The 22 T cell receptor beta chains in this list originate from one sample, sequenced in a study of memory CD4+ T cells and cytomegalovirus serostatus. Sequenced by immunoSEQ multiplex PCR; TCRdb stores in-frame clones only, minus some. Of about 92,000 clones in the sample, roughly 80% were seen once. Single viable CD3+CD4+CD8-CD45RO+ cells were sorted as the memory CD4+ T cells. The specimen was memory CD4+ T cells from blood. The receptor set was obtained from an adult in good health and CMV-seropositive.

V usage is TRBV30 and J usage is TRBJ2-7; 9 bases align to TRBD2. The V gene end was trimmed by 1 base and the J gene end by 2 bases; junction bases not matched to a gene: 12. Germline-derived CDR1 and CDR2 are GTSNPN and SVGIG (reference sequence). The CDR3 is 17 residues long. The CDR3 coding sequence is TGTGCCTGGAGTGCCCCACCCCGACTAGCGGCAACCTACGAGCAGTACTTC. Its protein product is CAWSAPPRLAATYEQYF.

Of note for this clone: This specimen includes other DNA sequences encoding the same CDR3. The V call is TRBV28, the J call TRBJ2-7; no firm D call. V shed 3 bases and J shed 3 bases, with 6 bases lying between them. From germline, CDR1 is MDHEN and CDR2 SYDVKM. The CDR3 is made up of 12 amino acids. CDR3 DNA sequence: TGTGCCAGCAGTTTTAGTGTCTACGAGCAGTACTTC. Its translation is CASSFSVYEQYF. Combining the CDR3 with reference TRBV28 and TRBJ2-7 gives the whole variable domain DVKVTQSSRYLVKRTGEKVFLECVQDMDHENMFWYRQDPGLGLRLIYFSYDVKMKEKGDIPEGYSVSREKKERFSLILESASTNQTSMYLCASSFSVYEQYFGPGTRLTVT.

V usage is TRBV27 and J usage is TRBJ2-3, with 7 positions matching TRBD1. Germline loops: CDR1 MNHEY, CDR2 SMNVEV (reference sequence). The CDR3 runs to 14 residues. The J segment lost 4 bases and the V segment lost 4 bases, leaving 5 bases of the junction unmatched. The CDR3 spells CASSWDRDSDTQYF. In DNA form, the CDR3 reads TGTGCCAGCAGTTGGGACAGAGACTCAGATACGCAGTATTTT.

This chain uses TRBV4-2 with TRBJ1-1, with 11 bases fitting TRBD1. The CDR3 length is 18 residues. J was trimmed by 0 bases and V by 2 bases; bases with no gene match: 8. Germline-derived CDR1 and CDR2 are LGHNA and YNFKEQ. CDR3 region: CASSQHLGQGAVNTEAFF. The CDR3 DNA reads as TGTGCCAGCAGCCAACATCTTGGACAGGGGGCAGTGAACACTGAAGCTTTCTTT.

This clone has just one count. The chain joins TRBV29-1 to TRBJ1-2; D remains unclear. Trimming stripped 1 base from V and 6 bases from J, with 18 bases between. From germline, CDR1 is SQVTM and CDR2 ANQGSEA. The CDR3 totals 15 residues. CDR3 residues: CSVEVGPWGFNGYTF. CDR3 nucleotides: TGCAGCGTTGAAGTAGGACCTTGGGGTTTTAATGGCTACACCTTC.

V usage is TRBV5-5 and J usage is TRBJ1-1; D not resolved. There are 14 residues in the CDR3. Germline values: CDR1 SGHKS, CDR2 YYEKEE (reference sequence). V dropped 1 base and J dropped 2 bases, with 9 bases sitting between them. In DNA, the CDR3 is TGTGCCAGCAGCTTGACAATGATCAACACTGAAGCTTTCTTT. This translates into CASSLTMINTEAFF.

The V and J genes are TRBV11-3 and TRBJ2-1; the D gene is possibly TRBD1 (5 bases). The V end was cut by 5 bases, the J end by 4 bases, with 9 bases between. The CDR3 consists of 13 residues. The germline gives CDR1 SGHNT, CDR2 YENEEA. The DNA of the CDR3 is TGTGCCAGCAGCCAGACAGAGTACAATGAGCAGTTCTTC. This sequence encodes CASSQTEYNEQFF.

CDR3 sequence: CASSLSQNTEAFF. CDR3 nucleotide sequence: TGTGCCAGCAGCTTAAGCCAGAACACTGAAGCTTTCTTT. V and J are TRBV7-3 and TRBJ1-1, with unresolved D. Trimming stripped 1 base from V and 1 base from J, with 4 bases between. The germline gives CDR1 SGHTA, CDR2 FQGTGA. The CDR3 is 13 amino acids. The variable domain in full, completed from reference TRBV7-3 and TRBJ1-1, reads GAGVSQTPSNKVTEKGKYVELRCDPISGHTALYWYRQSLGQGPEFLIYFQGTGAADDSGLPNDRFFAVRPEGSVSTLKIQRTERGDSAVYLCASSLSQNTEAFFGQGTRLTVV.

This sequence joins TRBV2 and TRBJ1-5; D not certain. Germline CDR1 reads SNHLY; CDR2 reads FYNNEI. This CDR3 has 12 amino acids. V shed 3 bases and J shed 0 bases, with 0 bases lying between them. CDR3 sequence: CASSDSNQPQHF. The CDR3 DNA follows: TGTGCCAGCAGTGATAGCAATCAGCCCCAGCATTTT.

This CDR3 is CASSQGSGGEQFF. CDR3 nucleotide sequence: TGTGCCAGCAGCCAAGGATCGGGCGGTGAGCAGTTCTTC. V is TRBV14 and J is TRBJ2-1; no firm D call. Looked up from germline, CDR1 is SGHDN and CDR2 is FVKESK. Between the trimmed V and J ends, which lost 1 base and 9 bases, there was a span of 10 bases. The CDR3 consists of 13 residues.

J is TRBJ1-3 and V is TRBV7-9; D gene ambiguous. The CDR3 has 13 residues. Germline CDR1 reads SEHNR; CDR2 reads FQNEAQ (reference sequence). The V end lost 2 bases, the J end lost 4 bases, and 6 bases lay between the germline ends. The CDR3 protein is CASSLSAGNTIYF. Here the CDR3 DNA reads TGTGCCAGCAGCTTATCGGCGGGAAACACCATATATTTT.

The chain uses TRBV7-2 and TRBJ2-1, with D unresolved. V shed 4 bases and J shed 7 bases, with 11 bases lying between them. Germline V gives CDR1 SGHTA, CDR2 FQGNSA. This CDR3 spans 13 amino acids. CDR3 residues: CASSSTRINEQFF. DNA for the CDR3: TGTGCCAGCAGCTCTACTCGCATTAATGAGCAGTTCTTC.

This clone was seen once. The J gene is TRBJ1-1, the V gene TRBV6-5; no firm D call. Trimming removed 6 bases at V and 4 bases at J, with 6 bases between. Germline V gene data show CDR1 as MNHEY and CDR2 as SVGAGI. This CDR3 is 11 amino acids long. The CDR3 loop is CASRQTTEAFF. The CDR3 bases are TGTGCCAGCAGACAGACCACTGAAGCTTTCTTT.

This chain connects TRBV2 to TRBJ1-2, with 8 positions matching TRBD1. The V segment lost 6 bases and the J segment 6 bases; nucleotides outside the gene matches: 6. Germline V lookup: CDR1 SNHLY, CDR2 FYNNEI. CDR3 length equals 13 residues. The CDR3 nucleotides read TGTGCCAGCAGGGTCAGGGGGCCGCATGGCTACACCTTC. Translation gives CASRVRGPHGYTF.

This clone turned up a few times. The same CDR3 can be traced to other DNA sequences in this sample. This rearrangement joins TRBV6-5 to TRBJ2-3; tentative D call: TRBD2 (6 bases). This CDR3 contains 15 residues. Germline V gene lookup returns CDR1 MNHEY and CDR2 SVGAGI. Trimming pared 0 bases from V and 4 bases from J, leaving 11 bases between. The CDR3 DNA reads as TGTGCCAGCAGTTACTCGCGAGGGGAGGCAGATACGCAGTATTTT. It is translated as CASSYSRGEADTQYF.

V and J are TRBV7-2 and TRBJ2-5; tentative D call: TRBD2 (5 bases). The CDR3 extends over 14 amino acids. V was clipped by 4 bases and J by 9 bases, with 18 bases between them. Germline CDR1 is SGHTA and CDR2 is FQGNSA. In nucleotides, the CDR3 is TGTGCCAGCAGCTCGGGCGGGCCAGCCACGGCCCAGTACTTC. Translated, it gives CASSSGGPATAQYF. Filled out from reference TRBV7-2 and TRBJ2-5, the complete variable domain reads GAGVSQSPSNKVTEKGKDVELRCDPISGHTALYWYRQSLGQGLEFLIYFQGNSAPDKSGLPSDRFSAERTGGSVSTLTIQRTQQEDSAVYLCASSSGGPATAQYFGPGTRLLVL.

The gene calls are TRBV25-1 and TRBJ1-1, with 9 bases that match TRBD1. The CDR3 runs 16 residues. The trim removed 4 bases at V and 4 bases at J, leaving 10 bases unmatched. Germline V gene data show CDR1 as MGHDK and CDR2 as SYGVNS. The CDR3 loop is CASSALDRGEVTEAFF. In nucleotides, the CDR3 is TGTGCCAGCAGTGCTCTAGACAGGGGGGAGGTCACTGAAGCTTTCTTT.

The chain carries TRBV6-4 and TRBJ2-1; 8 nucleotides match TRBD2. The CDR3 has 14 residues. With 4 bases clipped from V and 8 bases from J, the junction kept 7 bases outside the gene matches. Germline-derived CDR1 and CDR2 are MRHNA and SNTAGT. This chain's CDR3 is CASSGHREGDEQFF. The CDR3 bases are TGTGCCAGCAGTGGTCATCGGGAGGGCGATGAGCAGTTCTTC.

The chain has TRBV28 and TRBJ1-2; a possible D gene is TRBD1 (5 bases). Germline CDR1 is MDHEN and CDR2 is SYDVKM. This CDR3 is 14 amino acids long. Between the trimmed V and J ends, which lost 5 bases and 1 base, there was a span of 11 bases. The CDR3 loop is CASSRTDNNYGYTF. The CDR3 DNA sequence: TGTGCCAGCAGTCGAACGGACAATAACTATGGCTACACCTTC.

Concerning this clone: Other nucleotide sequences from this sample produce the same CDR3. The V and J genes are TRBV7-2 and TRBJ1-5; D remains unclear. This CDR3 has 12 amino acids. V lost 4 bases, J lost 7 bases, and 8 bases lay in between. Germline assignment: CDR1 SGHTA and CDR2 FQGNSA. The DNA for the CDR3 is TGTGCCAGCAGCTGGGGTGGGCAGCCCCAGCATTTT. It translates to CASSWGGQPQHF. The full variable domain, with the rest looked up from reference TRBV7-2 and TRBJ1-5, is GAGVSQSPSNKVTEKGKDVELRCDPISGHTALYWYRQSLGQGLEFLIYFQGNSAPDKSGLPSDRFSAERTGGSVSTLTIQRTQQEDSAVYLCASSWGGQPQHFGDGTRLSIL.

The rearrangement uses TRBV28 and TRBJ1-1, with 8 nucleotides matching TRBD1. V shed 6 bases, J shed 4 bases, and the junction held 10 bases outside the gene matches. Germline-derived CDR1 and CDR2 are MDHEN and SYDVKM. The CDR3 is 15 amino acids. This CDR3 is CASRPQGAGVTEAFF. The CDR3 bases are TGTGCCAGCAGACCCCAGGGGGCAGGGGTCACTGAAGCTTTCTTT.

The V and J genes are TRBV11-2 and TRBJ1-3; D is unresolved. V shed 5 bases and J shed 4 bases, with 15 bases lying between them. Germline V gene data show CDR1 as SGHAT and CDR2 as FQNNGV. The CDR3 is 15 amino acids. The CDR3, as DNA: TGTGCCAGCAGCCCTTCGGTGCGGTCCGGAAACACCATATATTTT. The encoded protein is CASSPSVRSGNTIYF.